The source of this T cell receptor beta chain is a study of CD4+ T cells in melanoma. Study findings and constraints: Reportedly, melanoma neoantigen-specific CD4+ T cells showed varied differentiation states.

Sequencing was performed with immunoSEQ multiplex PCR; in TCRdb, only in-frame clones are kept and a portion is missing. The sample records some 150,000 clones, around 90% being singletons. Trimming took off 1 base at V and 6 bases at J, with 10 bases between the two ends. This CDR3 comprises 14 residues. From germline, CDR1 is SGHAT and CDR2 FQNNGV. As regards this clone: Its antigen remains unknown.

The V call is TRBV11-2, the J call TRBJ1-5; D may be TRBD1 (5 bases). This TCR derives from a human donor with melanoma. CDR3 protein: CASSLAGFGQPQHF. For the CDR3, the DNA is TGTGCCAGCAGCTTAGCAGGGTTTGGTCAGCCCCAGCATTTT.